The next 28 T cell receptor beta chains were all read from a single sample in a study of control samples from healthy donors and cancer patients. The assay was immunoSEQ multiplex PCR, and TCRdb's table has in-frame clones only and misses some. The sample comprises some 100,000 clones, approximately 84% of which are singletons, and about 18% rests with the top ten. Input material: blood. All receptors come from a woman in her forties or fifties in good health.

The chain is built from TRBV7-3 and TRBJ1-2, with D possibly being TRBD1 (6 bases). CDR1 is SGHTA and CDR2 is FQGTGA in the germline V gene. This CDR3 is 14 amino acids long. Trimming cost V 3 bases and J 8 bases, with 16 bases left between them. The CDR3 DNA is TGTGCCAGCAGCTTTTCTGTACGTGGGGGCGGCTACACCTTC. Encoded protein: CASSFSVRGGGYTF. Full variable domain (rest looked up from reference TRBV7-3 and TRBJ1-2): GAGVSQTPSNKVTEKGKYVELRCDPISGHTALYWYRQSLGQGPEFLIYFQGTGAADDSGLPNDRFFAVRPEGSVSTLKIQRTERGDSAVYLCASSFSVRGGGYTFGSGTRLTVV.

The chain links TRBV9 to TRBJ2-3; D is undetermined. Trimming cost V 3 bases and J 4 bases, with 6 bases left between them. CDR1 SGDLS and CDR2 YYNGEE come from the germline V gene. The CDR3 has 12 amino acids. CDR3 DNA: TGTGCCAGCAGCGAAAGTGCAGATACGCAGTATTTT. Amino acids: CASSESADTQYF.

V and J are TRBV16 and TRBJ1-1, with unresolved D. CDR1 KGHSY and CDR2 FQNENV come from the germline V gene. Trimming removed 2 bases at V and 6 bases at J, with 19 bases between. The CDR3 spans 16 residues. As DNA, the CDR3 is TGTGCCAGCAGCCAAGACCCAAAAGGGATACGCGCTGAAGCTTTCTTT. It is translated as CASSQDPKGIRAEAFF.

The CDR3 DNA follows: TGTGCCAGTAGTACCACTGGGGGGGGCTATGGCTACACCTTC. Translation: CASSTTGGGYGYTF. The chain carries TRBV19 and TRBJ1-2, with D tentatively TRBD1 (5 bases). The V and J ends lost 4 bases and 4 bases respectively, with 13 bases between them. The CDR3 totals 14 residues. CDR1 is LNHDA, CDR2 SQIVND, per germline (reference sequence).

This clone was recorded only once. The CDR3 DNA follows: TGTGCCAGCAGCTTTCGGCCTAGCTCCTACAATGAGCAGTTCTTC. Amino acid sequence: CASSFRPSSYNEQFF. The chain combines TRBV9 with TRBJ2-1; D is unclear. This CDR3 is 15 amino acids long. The germline CDR1 and CDR2 sequences are SGDLS and YYNGEE. With 4 bases removed from V and 0 bases from J, the gap between germline ends came to 11 bases.

The V and J genes are TRBV7-3 and TRBJ1-1, with D possibly TRBD1 on 5 matching bases. Deletions cut 2 bases from V and 1 base from J, with 8 bases between. CDR1 is SGHTA and CDR2 is FQGTGA in the germline V gene. The CDR3 covers 14 residues. This CDR3 is CASSLLRENTEAFF. The CDR3 nucleotides are TGTGCCAGCAGCTTACTCAGGGAGAACACTGAAGCTTTCTTT.

The rearrangement uses TRBV19 and TRBJ1-3; no clear D. Trimming pared 3 bases from V and 0 bases from J, leaving 6 bases between. CDR1 and CDR2 (germline): LNHDA, SQIVND (reference sequence). The CDR3 is 14 residues long. The CDR3 DNA reads as TGTGCCAGTAGTATGACTAGCTCTGGAAACACCATATATTTT. Encoded protein: CASSMTSSGNTIYF.

This clone occurred a few times. The rearrangement joins TRBV25-1 to TRBJ1-1; D uncertain. V was pared by 4 bases and J by 10 bases, with 10 bases between. The CDR3 length is 11 residues. Per the germline V gene, CDR1 is MGHDK and CDR2 is SYGVNS. CDR3 in amino acids: CASSAGLAAFF. CDR3 nucleotide sequence: TGTGCCAGCAGTGCAGGACTAGCAGCTTTCTTT.

This chain uses TRBV4-2 with TRBJ1-5; D gene uncertain. Germline values: CDR1 LGHNA, CDR2 YNFKEQ. The CDR3 runs 15 residues. The V end was cut by 0 bases, the J end by 4 bases, with 10 bases between. This CDR3 is CASSQEISKNQPQHF. In DNA form, the CDR3 reads TGTGCCAGCAGCCAAGAAATAAGCAAAAATCAGCCCCAGCATTTT.

The V gene is TRBV20-1, the J gene TRBJ2-1; TRBD2 might be the D (5 bases). The CDR3 runs 13 residues. The germline V and J ends were trimmed by 3 bases and 5 bases, with 11 bases remaining between them. Germline V lookup: CDR1 DFQATT, CDR2 SNEGSKA (reference sequence). The DNA for the CDR3 is TGCAGTGCTAGTAGGCGGGCCGACAATGAGCAGTTCTTC. It encodes CSASRRADNEQFF.

The V call is TRBV19, the J call TRBJ1-5; tentatively, D is TRBD1 (5 bases). V was pared by 5 bases and J by 1 base, with 18 bases between. Germline V lookup: CDR1 LNHDA, CDR2 SQIVND (reference sequence). The CDR3 extends over 17 amino acids. The CDR3 loop reads CASSWLRGATSNQPQHF. CDR3 bases: TGTGCCAGTAGTTGGTTGAGAGGGGCGACAAGCAATCAGCCCCAGCATTTT.

The rearrangement uses TRBV11-2 and TRBJ2-3, with D unresolved. Germline assignment: CDR1 SGHAT and CDR2 FQNNGV. There are 13 residues in the CDR3. The germline V and J ends were trimmed by 5 bases and 2 bases, with 8 bases remaining between them. DNA of the CDR3: TGTGCCAGCAGCCGTTGGCCCACAGATACGCAGTATTTT. Translation gives CASSRWPTDTQYF. Using reference TRBV11-2 and TRBJ2-3 for the parts outside the CDR3, the full variable domain is EAGVAQSPRYKIIEKRQSVAFWCNPISGHATLYWYQQILGQGPKLLIQFQNNGVVDDSQLPKDRFSAERLKGVDSTLKIQPAKLEDSAVYLCASSRWPTDTQYFGPGTRLTVL.

The rearrangement uses TRBV7-9 and TRBJ2-3; D unresolved. The germline V and J ends were trimmed by 1 base and 6 bases, with 8 bases remaining between them. The CDR3 is 13 residues long. The germline CDR1 and CDR2 sequences are SEHNR and FQNEAQ (reference sequence). The CDR3 loop is CASSLGRTDTQYF. The CDR3 DNA is TGTGCCAGCAGCTTAGGACGGACGGATACGCAGTATTTT. The full variable domain, with the rest looked up from reference TRBV7-9 and TRBJ2-3, is DTGVSQNPRHKITKRGQNVTFRCDPISEHNRLYWYRQTLGQGPEFLTYFQNEAQLEKSRLLSDRFSAERPKGSFSTLEIQRTEQGDSAMYLCASSLGRTDTQYFGPGTRLTVL.

The rearrangement uses TRBV18 and TRBJ1-3; D unresolved. Germline CDR1 is KGHSH and CDR2 is LQKENI. The CDR3 consists of 16 residues. V lost 3 bases and J 0 bases, leaving 12 bases between the germline ends. CDR3 loop: CASSPAGAFSGNTIYF. Here the CDR3 DNA reads TGTGCCAGCTCACCGGCAGGTGCCTTCTCTGGAAACACCATATATTTT.

V is TRBV7-2 and J is TRBJ2-5; 7 bases are shared with TRBD1. The CDR3 is 14 amino acids. Per germline, CDR1 SGHTA and CDR2 FQGNSA. Trimming removed 3 bases from V and 3 bases from J; junction bases left unmatched: 4. Here the CDR3 reads CASSFRDREETQYF. The CDR3 DNA sequence: TGTGCCAGCAGCTTCCGGGACAGAGAAGAGACCCAGTACTTC.

The sample holds a few counts of this clone. This chain connects TRBV10-3 to TRBJ2-1; TRBD2 matches 13 bases. CDR1 is ENHRY and CDR2 is SYGVKD in the germline V gene. V was clipped by 10 bases and J by 5 bases; unmatched bases: 5. The CDR3 has 14 amino acids. CDR3 in amino acids: CATQGLAGDNEQFF. For the CDR3, the DNA is TGTGCCACCCAAGGACTAGCGGGAGACAATGAGCAGTTCTTC.

The chain links TRBV7-2 to TRBJ2-7; maybe TRBD2 (7 bases). Deletions cut 3 bases from V and 3 bases from J, with 12 bases between. This CDR3 has 14 residues. Germline assignment: CDR1 SGHTA and CDR2 FQGNSA. Written as DNA, the CDR3 is TGTGCCAGCAGCTTGGGGGGGGCCTTCTACGAGCAGTACTTC. This encodes CASSLGGAFYEQYF.

This chain connects TRBV6-5 to TRBJ1-2; D is unclear. Germline CDR1 and CDR2: MNHEY and SVGAGI. Between the trimmed V and J ends, which lost 2 bases and 5 bases, there was a span of 15 bases. The CDR3 runs to 15 residues. This CDR3 is CASSYAALSLYGYTF. The CDR3 DNA follows: TGTGCCAGCAGTTACGCGGCCCTAAGTCTTTATGGCTACACCTTC.

This chain uses TRBV4-3 with TRBJ2-3; 7 bases fit TRBD2. The CDR3 spans 16 residues. With V trimmed by 0 bases and J by 3 bases, 6 bases remained unmatched. Germline assignment: CDR1 LGHNA and CDR2 YSLEER. The CDR3 is CASSQDLGGRTDTQYF. The CDR3 DNA reads TGCGCCAGCAGCCAAGATCTTGGCGGGAGAACAGATACGCAGTATTTT.

V gene TRBV6-1 combines with J gene TRBJ1-1; D gene unclear. The CDR3 extends over 14 amino acids. Germline CDR1 is MNHNS and CDR2 is SASEGT. The V end lost 1 base, the J end lost 8 bases, and 14 bases lay between the germline ends. CDR3 amino acids: CASSEGWIPTEAFF. The CDR3 DNA reads as TGTGCCAGCAGTGAAGGGTGGATCCCCACGGAAGCTTTCTTT.

The V and J genes are TRBV13 and TRBJ2-7, with 7 bases lining up with TRBD1. V shed 3 bases and J 3 bases; nucleotides not matched to a gene: 5. The CDR3 is made up of 14 amino acids. Germline values: CDR1 PRHDT, CDR2 FYEKMQ (reference sequence). This chain's CDR3 is CASSFTGQFYEQYF. CDR3 coding DNA: TGTGCCAGCAGCTTCACGGGACAGTTCTACGAGCAGTACTTC.

This chain connects TRBV5-1 to TRBJ2-1; D tentatively reads TRBD1 or TRBD2 (5 bases each). The germline V and J ends were trimmed by 5 bases and 8 bases, with 17 bases remaining between them. Germline CDR1 SGHRS, CDR2 YFSETQ. The CDR3 has 14 residues. Written as DNA, the CDR3 is TGCGCCAGCAGACTGTCACGGGGCCTAGATGAGCAGTTCTTC. It translates to CASRLSRGLDEQFF.

The genes are TRBV3-1 (or the pseudogene TRBV3-2) and TRBJ2-1; the D gene is possibly TRBD1 (6 bases). Trimming removed 3 bases from V and 2 bases from J, with 8 bases in between. Germline V lookup: CDR1 LGHDT, CDR2 YNNKEL (reference sequence). The CDR3 has 14 residues. DNA of the CDR3: TGTGCCAGCAGCCAGGGGGCCCCCTACAATGAGCAGTTCTTC. Amino acids: CASSQGAPYNEQFF.

This chain connects TRBV20-1 to TRBJ1-3; TRBD1 is a possible D gene (6 bases). Trimming cost V 3 bases and J 0 bases, with 9 bases left between them. The CDR3 extends over 14 amino acids. CDR1 is DFQATT, CDR2 SNEGSKA, per germline (reference sequence). Written as DNA, the CDR3 is TGCAGTGCTAGTATGGACAGCTCTGGAAACACCATATATTTT. Encoded protein: CSASMDSSGNTIYF.

The chain combines TRBV9 with TRBJ2-7; D is uncertain. Trimming pared 4 bases from V and 3 bases from J, leaving 17 bases between. Germline V gene lookup returns CDR1 SGDLS and CDR2 YYNGEE. The CDR3 is 15 amino acids. The CDR3 reads CASSPPRVNHYEQYV. The CDR3 DNA reads as TGTGCCAGCAGCCCGCCCCGGGTCAACCACTACGAGCAGTACGTC.

By proportion, this clone is medium-sized. This sample also contains other DNA sequences that code for the same CDR3. The V gene is TRBV6-5, the J gene TRBJ1-6; the D is unclear. The CDR3 runs 13 residues. Germline CDR1 and CDR2: MNHEY and SVGAGI. V gave up 2 bases and J gave up 9 bases, with 8 bases separating them. The CDR3 is CASSYQGSSPLHF. CDR3 nucleotide sequence: TGTGCCAGCAGTTACCAAGGGTCTTCACCCCTCCACTTT.

This chain connects TRBV2 to TRBJ2-1; D remains ambiguous. The CDR3 runs to 14 residues. Between the trimmed V and J ends, which lost 6 bases and 6 bases, there was a span of 15 bases. Looked up from germline, CDR1 is SNHLY and CDR2 is FYNNEI. Here the CDR3 reads CASRNPPGANEQFF. The CDR3 DNA sequence: TGTGCCAGCAGGAATCCCCCGGGCGCCAATGAGCAGTTCTTC.

This sequence joins TRBV5-1 and TRBJ1-1, with 9 bases identical to TRBD1. From germline, CDR1 is SGHRS and CDR2 YFSETQ. V dropped 4 bases and J dropped 3; count of bases not matched to a gene: 16. This CDR3 spans 18 amino acids. Written as DNA, the CDR3 is TGCGCCAGCAGCCGGCGACAGGGGGATTGGGGCGGCTACACTGAAGCTTTCTTT. It encodes CASSRRQGDWGGYTEAFF.